Described below is a single TCR beta chain sequence and its context. The sample belongs to a study of glioma-infiltrating T cells after dendritic cell vaccination. Study background: Dendritic cell vaccine was injected intradermally three times, biweekly.

The PCR used 60 V beta and 13 J beta primers. Sequenced by immunoSEQ multiplex PCR; TCRdb stores in-frame clones only, minus some. The sample has about 110,000 clones; 90% are singletons. The CDR3 covers 15 residues. Germline V gene lookup returns CDR1 LGHNA and CDR2 YNFKEQ. V dropped 4 bases and J dropped 8 bases, with 18 bases sitting between them. Time point meaning: after dendritic cell vaccination, including at tumor progression/relapse. Isocitrate dehydrogenase mutation was absent in all glioblastoma patients. The source was blood, collected after dendritic cell vaccination. The sequence was collected from a human donor with glioblastoma. The rearrangement joins TRBV4-2 to TRBJ2-4, with D perhaps matching TRBD2 (7 bases). The CDR3 is CASSREGGVGYIQYF. The CDR3 nucleotides are TGTGCCAGCAGCCGGGAGGGGGGAGTCGGATACATTCAGTACTTC.